This is a list of T cell receptor beta chains from one sample in a study of human T cells and chemical hapten exposure. TCRdb used MiXCR to reprocess the RACE reads, holding one entry per CDR3 protein. The table lists 150,000 to 200,000 distinct CDR3 sequences, around 15% of them singletons, with 1.7% in the top ten. Sample: whole blood, taken in connection with sensitization to the hapten diphenylcyclopropenone (DPC). The source is a woman aged 25 to 45 with alopecia areata. Some clones in this sample may be carry-over from other donors' samples. The CDR3 runs from the conserved cysteine through the conserved F or W. D genes are given only for firm matches. Clone size, where shown, is once, few, many, or a class for clones that have expanded.

D gene: -; clone size: -; J gene: TRBJ1-2; V gene: TRBV29-1; CDR3 protein: CSVVGSGNYGYTF; CDR3 DNA: TGCAGCGTTGTTGGCAGCGGGAACTATGGCTACACCTTC
D gene: TRBD2; clone size: few; J gene: TRBJ2-3; V gene: TRBV7-2; CDR3 protein: CASSLGSGVPPDTQYF; CDR3 DNA: TGTGCCAGCAGCTTGGGCAGCGGGGTGCCCCCGGATACGCAGTATTTT
D gene: TRBD1; clone size: many; J gene: TRBJ2-7; V gene: TRBV27; CDR3 protein: CASSFRDSSYEQYF; CDR3 DNA: TGTGCCAGCAGTTTCCGGGACAGCTCCTACGAGCAGTACTTC
D gene: TRBD2; clone size: few; J gene: TRBJ2-7; V gene: TRBV6-5; CDR3 protein: CASSQSGGAHEQYF; CDR3 DNA: TGTGCCAGCAGCCAGAGCGGGGGGGCCCACGAGCAGTACTTC
D gene: -; clone size: many; J gene: TRBJ1-2; V gene: TRBV7-3; CDR3 protein: CASSPSSNGYTF; CDR3 DNA: TGTGCCAGCAGCCCGTCTTCGAATGGCTACACCTTC
D gene: -; clone size: -; J gene: TRBJ1-6; V gene: TRBV3-1; CDR3 protein: CASSPRRDSPLHF; CDR3 DNA: TGTGCCAGCAGCCCCAGGCGGGATTCACCCCTCCACTTT
D gene: -; clone size: -; J gene: TRBJ2-7; V gene: TRBV19; CDR3 protein: CASSREPSPSYEQYF; CDR3 DNA: TGTGCCAGTAGTCGCGAACCCTCCCCCTCCTACGAGCAGTACTTC
D gene: TRBD1; clone size: few; J gene: TRBJ1-5; V gene: TRBV7-9; CDR3 protein: CAGSLGTAKYQPQHF; CDR3 DNA: TGTGCCGGCAGCTTAGGGACAGCGAAATATCAGCCCCAGCATTTT
D gene: TRBD1; clone size: -; J gene: TRBJ1-1; V gene: TRBV5-1; CDR3 protein: CASSLLSNRGRNTEAFF; CDR3 DNA: TGCGCCAGCAGCTTGTTGTCTAACAGGGGCCGGAACACTGAAGCTTTCTTT
D gene: -; clone size: -; J gene: TRBJ1-5; V gene: TRBV19; CDR3 protein: CASSIFWNQPQHF; CDR3 DNA: TGTGCCAGTAGTATTTTCTGGAATCAGCCCCAGCATTTT
D gene: -; clone size: -; J gene: TRBJ2-2; V gene: TRBV27; CDR3 protein: CASSLQGFTGELFF; CDR3 DNA: TGTGCCAGCAGTTTACAGGGATTCACCGGGGAGCTGTTTTTT
D gene: TRBD1; clone size: few; J gene: TRBJ1-1; V gene: TRBV12-3/TRBV12-4; CDR3 protein: CASSLTGGKLPEAFF; CDR3 DNA: TGTGCCAGCAGTTTGACAGGGGGCAAACTCCCTGAAGCTTTCTTT
D gene: -; clone size: -; J gene: TRBJ1-5; V gene: TRBV5-1; CDR3 protein: CASSLGEGQGQPQHF; CDR3 DNA: TGCGCCAGCAGCTTGGGAGAGGGGCAGGGTCAGCCCCAGCATTTT
D gene: TRBD2; clone size: -; J gene: TRBJ2-5; V gene: TRBV28; CDR3 protein: CASRDSGGETQYF; CDR3 DNA: TGTGCCAGCAGGGATAGCGGGGGTGAGACCCAGTACTTC
D gene: -; clone size: -; J gene: TRBJ1-2; V gene: TRBV20-1; CDR3 protein: CSARDPNRGLYGYTF; CDR3 DNA: TGCAGTGCTAGAGATCCTAATCGGGGGCTCTATGGCTACACCTTC
D gene: -; clone size: -; J gene: TRBJ1-4; V gene: TRBV18; CDR3 protein: CASSSRHPPREKLFF; CDR3 DNA: TGTGCCAGCTCTTCAAGACACCCTCCTAGGGAAAAACTGTTTTTT